This T cell receptor beta chain was documented in a study of control samples from healthy donors and cancer patients. V shed 6 bases and J shed 0 bases, with 9 bases lying between them. The CDR3 covers 13 residues. The germline gives CDR1 SQVTM, CDR2 ANQGSEA. TCRdb's copy holds only in-frame clones and misses some; the assay was immunoSEQ multiplex PCR. The data hold about 95,000 clones, with approximately 86% observed a single time. The sample comprised blood. V gene TRBV29-1 combines with J gene TRBJ2-1; no firm D call. This receptor was taken from a man aged 25-45 years in good health. This CDR3 is CSVQPSSYNEQFF. CDR3 sequence (DNA): TGCAGCGTCCAGCCGAGCTCCTACAATGAGCAGTTCTTC.